This TCR beta chain was retrieved from a study of blood T cell repertoires in COVID-19. Whole-study context: Samples representing acute and convalescent COVID-19 were sourced from the United States, Italy and Spain. The cDNA or gDNA used as material had been derived from T cells, B-cell-depleted T cells, or PBMCs.

In the study's own analysis: Counts of nucleated cells, estimated from reference gene primer amplification, were obtained. The method was immunoSEQ multiplex PCR; TCRdb's version includes in-frame clones alone and lacks a portion of them. The V and J calls and clone size were taken over from that table, and D and trimming were inferred from the DNA. The table has 250,000 to 300,000 clones, roughly 87% seen once. There are 20 residues in the CDR3. This clonotype was sampled from a woman aged 45-59 years who had recovered from COVID-19. The sample taken for sequencing was peripheral blood. The chain recombines TRBV21-1 with TRBJ2-7; the table's D call, TRBD2, was not checked against the DNA. TRBV21-1 is a recognized pseudogene. The CDR3 region is CASSKWPPKGPSGVSYEQYF. The CDR3 DNA reads as TGTGCCAGCAGCAAATGGCCCCCAAAGGGTCCTAGCGGGGTATCCTACGAGCAGTACTTC.